This TCR beta chain comes out of a study of blood T cells in healthy people across ages (dated by TCRdb to the mid-2010s). As for the study more broadly: In model experiments, template switching captured about one uniquely barcoded TCR beta cDNA molecule for every two T cells. Age-related changes in TCR beta repertoire diversity were measured in the study by deep sequencing normalized with unique cDNA molecular identifiers. Four age groups were formed from the donors: young (average approximately 16 years), middle-aged (approximately 41), aged (more than 55) and long-lived (less than 85). Donors of different ages were randomly distributed across sequencing lanes to avoid experimental bias. Two additional independent replicas of 1 million unique cDNA reads from the same blood draw were analyzed for two donors (one aged 18 to 30 and one aged 80 or older).

Broad study findings and their caveats: Donor CMV infection status was unknown, potentially confounding age-related changes in expanded clonotypes. Estimates of total diversity based on one million sequenced T cells were considered lower bounds and underestimates. As age increased, observed TCR beta diversity per million T cells dropped in a roughly linear way, and a significant reduction was already evident by age roughly 40. The percentage of naive T cells measured by flow cytometry correlated strongly with observed TCR beta diversity. Bulk unsorted PBMC profiling prevented conclusive comparison of naive and antigen-experienced compartments. The long-lived group showed more naive CD4+ T cells, fewer expanded clones and increased TCR diversity than the aged group, suggesting age selection.

Libraries were constructed by 5' RACE. The instrument given in TCRdb is Illumina HiSeq 2500. A second PCR of about 6 to 11 cycles was performed with a sample-barcoded 5' primer and a J-beta primer mix. A unique molecular identifier was introduced onto each TCR beta cDNA molecule by a template-switch 5' adaptor carrying 12 random nucleotides. Each sample yielded at least 2.5 million CDR3-containing paired-end reads. First-strand cDNA synthesis was performed from all RNA using the Mint cDNA synthesis kit, with priming by a TRBC-specific oligonucleotide. Following uracil-DNA glycosylase treatment, all cDNA underwent a first 18-cycle PCR with the universal primers M1SS and BC2_uni_R. From the authors' description of their analysis: Normalization of each sample was performed by random selection of 1 million high-quality reads, each carrying a distinct molecular identifier. Instead of being binned into consensus sequences, reads with shared molecular identifiers were discarded. CDR3 identification, clonotype clustering and error correction used MiTCR with a Q25 quality threshold and the strictest error-elimination algorithm. A nonparametric unseen species model with Euler transformation was used to estimate a lower bound on total TCR beta diversity. Through fastp at Q25 and MiXCR, TCRdb rebuilt clones from the public reads, retaining in-frame beta chains. Rows merge per CDR3 protein into single entries with the most common DNA and genes. It is TCRdb's table, rather than the study itself, that gives the V and J calls and clone size. In all, the sample holds around 1.7 million distinct CDR3 sequences, and over 25% of those were seen once. 7.7% of the sample belongs to the ten largest clones.

The roughly 39 donors, aged roughly 6 to 90 years, were systemically healthy Caucasian individuals from Russia. Each donor gave around 9.8 milliliters of peripheral blood, collected into EDTA-treated Vacutainer tubes. PBMCs were isolated by Ficoll-Paque density-gradient centrifugation, with at least 6.5 million obtained per sample. Trizol reagent was used to extract total RNA from PBMCs, with at least 5.5 micrograms per sample. Naive CD45RAhigh/CD27high T cell percentages were measured by flow cytometry on a PBMC aliquot from every donor. In its sample, this clonotype was seen a few times. The specificity of this receptor is unknown. Base qualities are not at hand, and no much larger clone is one base apart. Sample: blood. The receptor was isolated from a woman aged 25 to 39 in good health.

The nucleotide sequence is TGCAGTGCTAGGGGGCAACCAAACCAGGATCAGCCCCAGCATTTT. The resulting protein is CSARGQPNQDQPQHF. The sequence links TRBV20-1 to TRBJ1-5, and possibly TRBD1, on 5 matching bases. The CDR3, cysteine through phenylalanine, is 15 amino acids long. Kept here is only the CDR3 DNA, which spans 45 bases and is read in frame from base 1. Reading the germline V gene (reference sequence) gives CDR1 DFQATT and CDR2 SNEGSKA. V was cut back by 3 bases and J by 5 bases, leaving a gap of 17 bases between them.